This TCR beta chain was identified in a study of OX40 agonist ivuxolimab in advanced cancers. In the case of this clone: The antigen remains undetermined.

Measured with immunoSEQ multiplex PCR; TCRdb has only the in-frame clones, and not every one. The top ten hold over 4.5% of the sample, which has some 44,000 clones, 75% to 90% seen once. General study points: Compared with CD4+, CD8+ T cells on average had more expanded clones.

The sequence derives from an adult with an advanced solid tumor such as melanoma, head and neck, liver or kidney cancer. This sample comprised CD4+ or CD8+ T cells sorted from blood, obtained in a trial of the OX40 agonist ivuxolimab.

The CDR3 is CASSVRGTQETQYF. CDR3 nucleotide sequence: TGTGCCAGCAGCGTTAGGGGGACACAAGAGACCCAGTACTTC. The chain employs TRBV9 and TRBJ2-5, with a weak D call TRBD1 (6 bases). Trimming took off 2 bases at V and 2 bases at J, with 10 bases between the two ends. CDR1 SGDLS and CDR2 YYNGEE come from the germline V gene. This CDR3 spans 14 amino acids.